This TCR beta chain was sequenced in a study of blood T cell repertoires in COVID-19 (dated by TCRdb to the early 2020s). General notes on the study: Collaborator samples came from the United States, Italy and Spain and covered acute and convalescent phases of COVID-19. The prospective study material was composed of cDNA or gDNA derived from T cells, B-cell-depleted T cells, or PBMCs. Subjects who had been exposed to COVID-19, were actively infected with it, or had recovered from it provided the deeply sampled blood TCRbeta repertoires that made up the dataset. A freely available public database, intended as a resource for researchers studying the immune response to SARS-CoV-2, is where the repertoires were released. The samples were drawn from the first 160 participants of the ongoing ImmuneRACE study and from 1,254 subjects provided by 6 global collaborators. Nearly every sample came with metadata listing a de-identified subject ID, COVID-19 status, age in years and sex. HLA class I and class II types, where available, came from metadata supplied by the sample provider rather than from assay-based typing. Points the paper makes about the study in general: The amount of clinical and demographic metadata varied by source and participant and was provided uncurated.

Collaborating institutions collected whole blood in K2EDTA tubes following their own protocols. Collaborator samples were shipped for TCRbeta analysis as frozen whole blood, isolated PBMCs, or DNA extracted from either sample type. As for this clone: It lacks a known antigen. It has no much larger one-base neighbor in the sample; base qualities were not kept.

TCRbeta CDR3 regions were amplified from genomic DNA by means of the immunoSEQ Assay, a bias-controlled multiplex PCR. On the study's bioinformatics: Within the assay, amplification of reference gene primers was used to estimate how many nucleated cells each sample contained. To quantify the absolute abundance of each unique TCRbeta CDR3 rearrangement, sequence reads were collapsed and filtered. For each sample, productive Simpson clonality was calculated as the square root of Simpson's diversity index across productive rearrangements. Sourced from immuneACCESS, this table was stored by TCRdb with only in-frame sequences that have V and J called. A share of the clones is absent; for the studies checked, an unresolved V gene accounts for under half, and the remainder has no known explanation. V and J calls plus clone size are reproduced from that table; the DNA served to infer D and trimming. For this sample the table gives about 250,000 clones, of which about 89% were detected only once. Jointly, the top ten make up around 0.84% of the sample.

CDR1 and CDR2, looked up from the germline V gene, are SGHRS and YFSETQ. The CDR3 measures 17 amino acids from cysteine to phenylalanine. Kept here is only the CDR3 DNA, which spans 51 bases and is read in frame from base 1. V and J are truncated by 0 bases and 2 bases respectively, leaving an intervening sequence of 17 bases. What was sequenced was peripheral blood. This TCR was sampled from a man younger than 45 with acute or convalescent COVID-19. The sequence is built from TRBV5-1 and TRBJ2-5, and the D gene may be TRBD2, 7 bases matching. Here is the DNA: TGCGCCAGCAGCTTGGACATTCGGGGGGCCTCTCAAGAGACCCAGTACTTC. Its translation is CASSLDIRGASQETQYF.